This TCR beta chain was identified in a study of T cells in Graves' hyperthyroidism and ophthalmopathy. V was clipped by 4 bases and J by 9 bases; unmatched bases: 7. The CDR3 loop spans 15 amino acids. Germline V gene lookup returns CDR1 SGHAT and CDR2 FQNNGV. This clonotype was picked up many times. The antigen remains undetermined. Using RNA transcripts as the source, TCR beta CDR3 regions were amplified. The primer set for the first-round RT-PCR of the TCR CDR3 was HTBI. MiXCR, run by TCRdb on the multiplex PCR reads, gives a single entry per CDR3 protein. The table includes hundreds of thousands of distinct CDR3 sequences, roughly an eighth detected once. Disease lasting under 3 months, a NOSPECS grade of at least 4, and a Clinical Activity Score of at least 3 were features of the ophthalmopathy patients. Pregnant or lactating patients were excluded, as were those with uncontrolled infection or other autoimmune disease.

Findings and caveats of the study: Most thyroid clonotypes that were expanded above 0.001 also turned up in blood.

Sequenced material: blood. This TCR was sampled from a woman aged 40-49 years with Graves' ophthalmopathy. The rearrangement joins TRBV11-2 to TRBJ2-1; TRBD2 matches at 12 bases. In DNA, the CDR3 is TGTGCCAGCAGCTGGACTAGCGGGATAAGGGGTGAGCAGTTCTTC. Encoded protein: CASSWTSGIRGEQFF.